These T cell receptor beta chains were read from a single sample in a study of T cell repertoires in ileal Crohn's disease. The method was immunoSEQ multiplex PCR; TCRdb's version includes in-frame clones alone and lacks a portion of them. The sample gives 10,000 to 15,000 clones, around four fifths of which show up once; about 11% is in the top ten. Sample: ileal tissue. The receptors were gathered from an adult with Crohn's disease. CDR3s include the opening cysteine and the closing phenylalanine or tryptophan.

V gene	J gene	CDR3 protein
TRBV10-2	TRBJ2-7	CASSEFSSGYEQYF
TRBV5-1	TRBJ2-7	CASSLFTSGGANEQYF
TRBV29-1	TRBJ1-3	CSVAETGGGGNTIYF
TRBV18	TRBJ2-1	CASSPLSGGVYYEQFF
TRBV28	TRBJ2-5	CASSARGAGETQYF
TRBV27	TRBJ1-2	CASSPGTIHGYTF
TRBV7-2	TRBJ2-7	CASSLAHGLPYEQYF
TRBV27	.	CASNIPPRVDEQYF
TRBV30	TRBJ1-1	CAWSVRRGGLETEAFF
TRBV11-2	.	CASRKRTGGWDEQYF
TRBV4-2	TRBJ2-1	CASSQVGTSGMNGRNEQFF
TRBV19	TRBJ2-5	CASTVSGGETQYF
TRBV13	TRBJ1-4	CASRGLATNEKLFF
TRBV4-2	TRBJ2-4	CASSQDEGAVAKNIQYF
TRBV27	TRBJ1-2	CASSLSLTGSYGYTF
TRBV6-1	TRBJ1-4	CASSEGQGFEKLFF
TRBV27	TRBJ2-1	CASTVQGADEQFF
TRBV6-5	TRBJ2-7	CASRPSGRAGEQYF
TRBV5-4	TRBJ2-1	CASSLGGGKSNEQFF